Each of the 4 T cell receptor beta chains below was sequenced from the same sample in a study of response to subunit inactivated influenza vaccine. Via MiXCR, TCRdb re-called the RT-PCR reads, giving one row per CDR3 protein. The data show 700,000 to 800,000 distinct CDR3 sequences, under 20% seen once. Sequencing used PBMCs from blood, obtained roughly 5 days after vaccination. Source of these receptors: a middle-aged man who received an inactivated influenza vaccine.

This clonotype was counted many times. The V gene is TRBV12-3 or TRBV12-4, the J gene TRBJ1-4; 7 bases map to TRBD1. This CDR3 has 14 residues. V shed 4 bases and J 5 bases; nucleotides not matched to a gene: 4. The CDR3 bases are TGTGCCAGCAGTTGGACAGGACCAAATGAAAAACTGTTTTTT. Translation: CASSWTGPNEKLFF.

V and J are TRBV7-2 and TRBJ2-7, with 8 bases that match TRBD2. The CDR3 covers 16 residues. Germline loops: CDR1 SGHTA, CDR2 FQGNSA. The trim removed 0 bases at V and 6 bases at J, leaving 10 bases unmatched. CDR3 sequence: CASSLASSGRGFEQYF. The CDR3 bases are TGTGCCAGCAGCTTAGCTTCCAGCGGGAGAGGGTTCGAGCAGTACTTC.

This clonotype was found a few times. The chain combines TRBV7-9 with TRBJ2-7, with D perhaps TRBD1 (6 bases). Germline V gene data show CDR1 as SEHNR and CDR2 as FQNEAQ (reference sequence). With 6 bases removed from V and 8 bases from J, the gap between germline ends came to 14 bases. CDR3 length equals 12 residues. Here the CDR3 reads CASRLDSQQQYF. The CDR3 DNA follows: TGTGCCAGCAGATTGGACAGCCAACAGCAGTACTTC.

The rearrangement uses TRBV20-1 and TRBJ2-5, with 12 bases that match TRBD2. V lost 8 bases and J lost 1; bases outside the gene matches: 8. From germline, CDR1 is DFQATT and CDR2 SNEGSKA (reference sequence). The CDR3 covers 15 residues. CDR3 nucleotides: TGCAGTTCTACCAGGACTAGCGGGACCCAAGAGACCCAGTACTTC. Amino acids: CSSTRTSGTQETQYF.